In this sample, the clone carrying this T cell receptor beta chain turned up once. V dropped 3 bases and J dropped 2; count of bases not matched to a gene: 3. There are 15 residues in the CDR3. Germline V lookup: CDR1 MNHEY, CDR2 SMNVEV (reference sequence). These data are taken from a study of technical replicates of blood from a few donors. The assay was immunoSEQ multiplex PCR, and TCRdb's table has in-frame clones only and misses some. The profile covers 75,000 to 90,000 clones, with approximately 90% appearing a single time and roughly 0.25% taken by the ten largest. The receptor comes from a human donor in good health. The source material was T cells isolated from PBMCs. V and J are TRBV27 and TRBJ2-2, with TRBD1 identical over 7 bases. CDR3 nucleotides: TGTGCCAGCAGTTTGGTAGGGGGCAACACCGGGGAGCTGTTTTTT. This codes for CASSLVGGNTGELFF.